Below, 27 T cell receptor beta chains from the same sample are listed, as sequenced in a study of glioma-infiltrating T cells after dendritic cell vaccination (dated by TCRdb to 2016 to 2018). Library method: the immunoSEQ multiplex PCR assay. TCRdb took over this immuneACCESS table, retaining in-frame rearrangements with V and J assigned. Such tables are incomplete; in checked studies, under half of the missing clones stem from an unresolved V gene, and the remainder is unexplained. The table for this sample lists about 64,000 clones; roughly four fifths of them were counted only once. The top ten clonotypes cover 9% to 10% of the sample. This material consisted of blood, taken before dendritic cell vaccination. The receptor set was obtained from a human donor with glioblastoma.

This sequence joins TRBV7-8 and TRBJ1-1; a possible D gene is TRBD1 (5 bases). CDR1 and CDR2 from the germline V gene are SGHVS and FQNEAQ. Trimming stripped 4 bases from V and 3 bases from J, with 18 bases between. The CDR3 covers 16 residues. The CDR3 nucleotides read TGTGCCAGCAGCTCTCACGGACATGTGGCTGACACTGAAGCTTTCTTT. This sequence encodes CASSSHGHVADTEAFF.

The V gene is TRBV5-6, the J gene TRBJ1-5, with D maybe TRBD1 (5 bases). The CDR3 extends over 13 amino acids. Per germline, CDR1 SGHDT and CDR2 YYEEEE. V lost 4 bases and J lost 3, with 8 bases in between. CDR3 DNA: TGTGCCAGCAGCCGGGGGGTCAATCAGCCCCAGCATTTT. It yields the protein CASSRGVNQPQHF.

The rearrangement links TRBV18 to TRBJ1-1; perhaps TRBD1 as D (5 bases). Germline CDR1 reads KGHSH; CDR2 reads LQKENI. Trimming took 6 bases from V and 5 from J, leaving 19 bases between them. The length of the CDR3 is 15 residues. In DNA form, the CDR3 reads TGTGCCAGCTCCGGGGTTGGGGGACTGGGAACTGAAGCTTTCTTT. Translation gives CASSGVGGLGTEAFF. The complete variable domain, with remaining parts taken from reference TRBV18 and TRBJ1-1, reads NAGVMQNPRHLVRRRGQEARLRCSPMKGHSHVYWYRQLPEEGLKFMVYLQKENIIDESGMPKERFSAEFPKEGPSILRIQQVVRGDSAAYFCASSGVGGLGTEAFFGQGTRLTVV.

This sequence joins TRBV4-1 and TRBJ1-2; the match to TRBD1 covers 7 bases. The V gene end was trimmed by 0 bases and the J gene end by 4 bases; junction bases not matched to a gene: 2. Germline V gives CDR1 MGHRA, CDR2 YSYEKL. The CDR3 runs to 14 residues. The CDR3 reads CASSQETGFYGYTF. The CDR3 bases are TGCGCCAGCAGCCAAGAGACAGGGTTCTATGGCTACACCTTC.

The V and J genes are TRBV7-6 and TRBJ2-7; D is perhaps TRBD1 (5 bases). Germline CDR1 and CDR2: SGHVS and FNYEAQ. The CDR3 totals 14 residues. Trimming left V 5 bases short and J 1 base short, with 12 bases between. In nucleotides, the CDR3 is TGTGCCAGCAGCCAGCCGACAGTTTCCTACGAGCAGTACTTC. Translation gives CASSQPTVSYEQYF.

The rearrangement links TRBV6-1 to TRBJ1-6; D might be TRBD1 (5 bases). The V gene's germline CDR1 is MNHNS and CDR2 SASEGT. This CDR3 spans 15 amino acids. V lost 7 bases to trimming and J lost 9 bases, with 19 bases between them. CDR3 nucleotide sequence: TGTGCCAGCACGCCCGGTGTACAGGTGATTTCACCCCTCCACTTT. Translation gives CASTPGVQVISPLHF.

The chain uses TRBV5-1 and TRBJ2-5, with a weak D call TRBD2 (6 bases). Trimming shortened V by 0 bases and J by 7 bases, and 19 bases separated the two germline ends. Germline values: CDR1 SGHRS, CDR2 YFSETQ. This CDR3 region has 16 residues. CDR3 residues: CASSLDPRGGKGTQYF. The CDR3 DNA reads TGCGCCAGCAGCTTGGACCCTCGGGGAGGCAAGGGGACCCAGTACTTC.

V gene TRBV28 combines with J gene TRBJ1-1, with D perhaps matching TRBD1 (5 bases). This CDR3 comprises 13 residues. The germline V gene encodes CDR1 MDHEN and CDR2 SYDVKM. Trimming took 4 bases from V and 8 from J, leaving 14 bases between them. The CDR3 nucleotides are TGTGCCAGCAGTTCACCAACGACAGAAGAAGCTTTCTTT. Its protein product is CASSSPTTEEAFF.

The chain combines TRBV18 with TRBJ2-3, with 10 bases identical to TRBD2. V shed 3 bases and J 0 bases; nucleotides not matched to a gene: 9. CDR1 KGHSH and CDR2 LQKENI come from the germline V gene. The CDR3 length is 18 residues. Here the CDR3 reads CASSPASGGFTSTDTQYF. CDR3 DNA sequence: TGTGCCAGCTCACCGGCTAGCGGGGGATTTACTAGCACAGATACGCAGTATTTT.

This clone came up once. The rearrangement links TRBV5-1 to TRBJ1-2; TRBD1 aligns across 8 bases. Unmatched junction bases numbered 6, after V lost 1 base and J lost 4 bases. Germline CDR1 reads SGHRS; CDR2 reads YFSETQ. The CDR3 spans 15 residues. The CDR3 nucleotides read TGCGCCAGCAGCTTGACAGGGGGAGCCGTCTATGGCTACACCTTC. Translation: CASSLTGGAVYGYTF.

The chain is built from TRBV9 and TRBJ1-1; D is unclear. V was pared by 0 bases and J by 13 bases, with 16 bases between. The CDR3 runs 13 residues. Germline V gives CDR1 SGDLS, CDR2 YYNGEE. The DNA for the CDR3 is TGTGCCAGCAGCGTAGAAGCCCTTCTAGGAGTTTTCTTT. Translation: CASSVEALLGVFF.

The J gene is TRBJ2-2, the V gene TRBV7-8, with 8 bases identical to TRBD2. This CDR3 has 15 amino acids. Germline V gene lookup returns CDR1 SGHVS and CDR2 FQNEAQ. The V gene end was trimmed by 0 bases and the J gene end by 5 bases; junction bases not matched to a gene: 2. The CDR3 reads CASSLAAGVTGELFF. In DNA, the CDR3 is TGTGCCAGCAGCTTAGCAGCGGGGGTTACCGGGGAGCTGTTTTTT.

V gene TRBV7-2 combines with J gene TRBJ1-2; D possibly corresponds to TRBD1 (6 bases). Between the trimmed V and J ends, which lost 5 bases and 5 bases, there was a span of 12 bases. Germline CDR1 SGHTA, CDR2 FQGNSA. This CDR3 spans 13 amino acids. The CDR3 is CASSLQTGYGYTF. The CDR3 nucleotides read TGTGCCAGCAGCCTCCAGACAGGATATGGCTACACCTTC.

Only one count was recorded for this clone. The chain joins TRBV29-1 to TRBJ2-5, with 8 bases lining up with TRBD1. Germline V lookup: CDR1 SQVTM, CDR2 ANQGSEA. The J segment lost 10 bases and the V segment lost 4 bases, leaving 14 bases of the junction unmatched. The CDR3 has 14 residues. In nucleotides, the CDR3 is TGCAGCGTTGGGACAGGGACCCAGGTGGTTAACCAGTACTTC. Translated, it gives CSVGTGTQVVNQYF. Supplemented by reference TRBV29-1 and TRBJ2-5, the full variable domain reads SAVISQKPSRDICQRGTSLTIQCQVDSQVTMMFWYRQQPGQSLTLIATANQGSEATYESGFVIDKFPISRPNLTFSTLTVSNMSPEDSSIYLCSVGTGTQVVNQYFGPGTRLLVL.

The chain recombines TRBV28 with TRBJ2-3, with D perhaps TRBD1 (6 bases). CDR1 is MDHEN, CDR2 SYDVKM, per germline. Trimming stripped 3 bases from V and 11 bases from J, with 12 bases between. The CDR3 contains 12 residues. The CDR3 nucleotides are TGTGCCAGCAGTTTCAGGGGACGTCGGCAGTATTTT. Translating it yields CASSFRGRRQYF.

The CDR3 sequence: CASSFPGRGHEQYF. DNA for the CDR3: TGTGCCAGCAGCTTCCCGGGAAGGGGGCACGAGCAGTACTTC. The V call is TRBV5-6, the J call TRBJ2-7; TRBD1 agrees at 7 bases. V lost 2 bases to trimming and J lost 5 bases; unmatched junction nucleotides: 7. This CDR3 is 14 amino acids long. Germline V gene data show CDR1 as SGHDT and CDR2 as YYEEEE.

Only one count was recorded for this clone. The chain employs TRBV12-2 and TRBJ1-5; the table gives TRBD1 as D, unverified against the DNA. TRBV12-2 is deemed a pseudogene. This CDR3 is 16 amino acids long. The CDR3 nucleotides are TGTGCAAGTCGCGGGGCCGGGACAGAAGGGAATCAGCCCCAGCATTTT. Residues: CASRGAGTEGNQPQHF.

The chain is built from TRBV6-5 and TRBJ2-7; 9 bases fit TRBD2. J gave up 2 bases and V 10 bases, and 9 bases lay outside the gene matches. This CDR3 has 14 residues. CDR1 and CDR2 (germline): MNHEY, SVGAGI. The CDR3 DNA reads TGTGCCACCGCGGGGGGGATCCCCACCTACGAGCAGTACTTC. Translation: CATAGGIPTYEQYF.

The rearrangement links TRBV19 to TRBJ2-7; unclear D gene. In germline, CDR1 is LNHDA, CDR2 SQIVND (reference sequence). Deletions cut 6 bases from V and 4 bases from J, with 16 bases between. The CDR3 has 14 amino acids. Here the CDR3 reads CASSLPSASYEQYF. The CDR3 bases are TGTGCCAGTAGCCTCCCCAGTGCTTCGTACGAGCAGTACTTC.

The chain recombines TRBV4-1 with TRBJ1-4; no definite D call. Germline CDR1 is MGHRA and CDR2 is YSYEKL. V lost 4 bases and J 7 bases, leaving 16 bases between the germline ends. This CDR3 comprises 15 residues. This chain's CDR3 is CASSPLEGDSEKLFF. CDR3 sequence (DNA): TGCGCCAGCAGCCCCCTCGAAGGAGATTCTGAAAAACTGTTTTTT.

V and J are TRBV5-4 and TRBJ2-1, with D maybe TRBD2 (7 bases). The CDR3 extends over 15 amino acids. V dropped 0 bases and J dropped 3 bases, with 10 bases sitting between them. From germline, CDR1 is SGHNT and CDR2 YYREEE (reference sequence). CDR3 nucleotide sequence: TGTGCCAGCAGCTTGGTCGGGGGGCTCTACAATGAGCAGTTCTTC. As protein: CASSLVGGLYNEQFF.

The genes are TRBV5-1 and TRBJ2-1; D ambiguous. Germline values: CDR1 SGHRS, CDR2 YFSETQ. The CDR3 has 16 amino acids. The ends were cut back, 0 bases at V and 0 bases at J, with 10 bases in the middle. CDR3 coding DNA: TGCGCCAGCAGCTTGGGCCCCCGTAGCTCCTACAATGAGCAGTTCTTC. Its protein is CASSLGPRSSYNEQFF.

This chain uses TRBV7-9 with TRBJ2-3, with 7 bases lining up with TRBD2. Germline V gives CDR1 SEHNR, CDR2 FQNEAQ (reference sequence). The CDR3 contains 14 residues. J lost 7 bases, V lost 2 bases, and 6 bases had no gene match. CDR3 sequence (DNA): TGTGCCAGCAGCTTAATGACTAGCTTAAATACGCAGTATTTT. Its translation is CASSLMTSLNTQYF.

This clone was seen only a few times. The gene calls are TRBV5-1 and TRBJ2-7, with TRBD1 matching over 11 bases. Germline CDR1 and CDR2: SGHRS and YFSETQ. J lost 0 bases, V lost 3 bases, and 5 bases had no gene match. The CDR3 sequence is 16 residues long. This CDR3 reads CASSWTGGLSSYEQYF. For the CDR3, the DNA is TGCGCCAGCAGCTGGACAGGGGGCCTTAGCTCCTACGAGCAGTACTTC. The full variable domain, its missing parts supplied by reference TRBV5-1 and TRBJ2-7, is KAGVTQTPRYLIKTRGQQVTLSCSPISGHRSVSWYQQTPGQGLQFLFEYFSETQRNKGNFPGRFSGRQFSNSRSEMNVSTLELGDSALYLCASSWTGGLSSYEQYFGPGTRLTVT.

This clone was detected once. The chain joins TRBV7-2 to TRBJ2-1; TRBD2 matches 7 bases. This CDR3 has 14 amino acids. Germline-derived CDR1 and CDR2 are SGHTA and FQGNSA. J was trimmed by 4 bases and V by 5 bases; bases with no gene match: 5. This chain's CDR3 is CASSKGTTYNEQFF. In DNA form, the CDR3 reads TGTGCCAGCAGCAAGGGGACTACGTACAATGAGCAGTTCTTC.

This chain uses TRBV9 with TRBJ2-1; 7 bases agree with TRBD1. CDR1 SGDLS and CDR2 YYNGEE come from the germline V gene. This CDR3 comprises 14 residues. V lost 4 bases to trimming and J lost 6 bases; unmatched junction nucleotides: 7. In DNA form, the CDR3 reads TGTGCCAGCAGCTTTGGGCCAGGGGGCAATGAGCAGTTCTTC. It specifies CASSFGPGGNEQFF.

The chain couples TRBV30 to TRBJ1-5; a weak D match, TRBD1 (5 bases). Trimming left V 2 bases short and J 9 bases short, with 14 bases between. The CDR3 is made up of 13 amino acids. Germline assignment: CDR1 GTSNPN and CDR2 SVGIG (reference sequence). For the CDR3, the DNA is TGTGCCTGGAGTCCGGGGGAGGAAAGGCCCCAGCATTTT. This encodes CAWSPGEERPQHF. Full variable domain (outside the CDR3, taken from reference TRBV30 and TRBJ1-5): SQTIHQWPATLVQPVGSPLSLECTVEGTSNPNLYWYRQAAGRGLQLLFYSVGIGQISSEVPQNLSASRPQDRQFILSSKKLLLSDSGFYLCAWSPGEERPQHFGDGTRLSIL.